This TCR beta chain was identified during a study of T-cell reconstitution after alpha-beta-depleted transplantation in children. Study-wide findings and caveats: Expanded graft clones numbering several hundred reportedly gave rise to alpha-beta T cells about two months after transplant. It was newly produced T cells that mostly accounted for T-cell counts and diversity one year after transplant. Diversity of TCRbeta at day 60 was high in some patients, arising from surviving recipient T cells and thymic progenitors.

Preparation of the TCRbeta library used unique molecular identifiers. A single record per CDR3 protein comes from TCRdb applying MiXCR to the PCR reads. The sample contains 610,000 or so distinct CDR3 sequences, about a quarter of which appear only once. CDR3 length: 15 amino acids. The germline V gene has CDR1 SGHTA and CDR2 FQGNSA. The germline V and J ends were trimmed by 1 base and 4 bases, with 11 bases remaining between them. As concerns this clonotype: Its antigen is not known.

This chain joins TRBV7-2 and TRBJ1-3; possibly TRBD1 for D (6 bases). The source of this sequence is a boy less than two years old with Wiskott-Aldrich syndrome, due to receive a stem cell transplant. This specimen consisted of PBMCs, obtained before TCRalphabeta/CD19-depleted stem cell transplant. The CDR3 DNA is TGTGCCAGCAGCTTAGTAGCAGGGGTCGGAAACACCATATATTTT. Residues: CASSLVAGVGNTIYF.